This is a list of T cell receptor beta chains from one sample in a study of Ad26.COV2.S vaccination and SARS-CoV-2 variants. Sequencing used immunoSEQ multiplex PCR; TCRdb keeps in-frame clones, though not all of them. The sample lists about 400,000 clones; 70% to 90% were seen once. The material sequenced was peripheral blood, taken in a trial of Ad26.COV2.S vaccine versus placebo. These receptors originate from a person aged 18-65 years who received the Ad26.COV2.S COVID-19 vaccine or a placebo. CDR3s include the opening cysteine and the closing phenylalanine or tryptophan. The D gene is left open where the match is weak. Size is stated for part of the rows, as once, few or many counts, or as a class when the clone is expanded.

CDR3aa,CDR3nt,v_gene,d_gene,abundance,j_gene
CASSHRAGSYTDTQYF,TGTGCCAGCAGCCACCGCGCGGGTAGCTACACAGATACGCAGTATTTT,TRBV14,.,.,TRBJ2-3
CASSVEWGPAFF,TGTGCCAGCAGCGTAGAATGGGGACCGGCGTTCTTC,TRBV9,.,.,TRBJ2-1
CASSPREITDTQYF,TGTGCCAGCAGTCCCAGAGAGATCACAGATACGCAGTATTTT,TRBV6-6,.,once,TRBJ2-3
CASSHRDGQFF,TGTGCCAGCAGCCACCGGGACGGTCAGTTCTTC,TRBV3-1/TRBV3-2,.,.,TRBJ2-1
CASSYGAEFTGELFF,TGTGCCAGCAGTTACGGGGCTGAGTTCACCGGGGAGCTGTTTTTT,TRBV6-2/TRBV6-3,.,.,TRBJ2-2
CASSPRGVTYEQYF,TGTGCCAGCAGTCCCCGGGGGGTTACCTACGAGCAGTACTTC,TRBV27,TRBD2,.,TRBJ2-7
CASRPDSRNTEAFF,TGTGCCAGCAGGCCCGACAGCCGGAACACTGAAGCTTTCTTT,TRBV27,.,few,TRBJ1-1
CASRTGSSYNSPLHF,TGTGCCAGCAGAACAGGGAGCTCCTATAATTCACCCCTCCACTTT,TRBV2,.,.,TRBJ1-6
CASSQGAYNSPLHF,TGCGCCAGCAGCCAGGGAGCCTATAATTCACCCCTCCACTTT,TRBV5-1,.,.,TRBJ1-6
CASSKNPGQGYEQYF,TGTGCCAGCAGCAAAAATCCGGGACAGGGATACGAGCAGTACTTC,TRBV3-1/TRBV3-2,TRBD1,.,TRBJ2-7
CASSQDLSYNEQFF,TGTGCCAGCAGCCAAGATCTCAGCTACAATGAGCAGTTCTTC,TRBV3-1/TRBV3-2,.,.,TRBJ2-1
CASSECGGITSDEQYF,TGTGCCAGCAGTGAATGTGGGGGGATCACGTCGGACGAGCAGTACTTC,TRBV25-1,.,.,TRBJ2-7
CASSYAGEGGYTF,TGTGCCAGCAGTTACGCGGGGGAAGGTGGCTACACCTTC,TRBV6-6,.,once,TRBJ1-2
CASSPSVGGYEQYF,TGTGCCAGCAGCCCCTCCGTAGGGGGCTACGAGCAGTACTTC,TRBV3-1/TRBV3-2,.,once,TRBJ2-7
CASSPGGNNEQFF,TGTGCCAGCAGCCCGGGGGGGAACAATGAGCAGTTCTTC,TRBV9,TRBD2,.,TRBJ2-1
CATSRDLMNTGELFF,TGTGCCACCAGCAGAGATCTTATGAACACCGGGGAGCTGTTTTTT,TRBV15,.,.,TRBJ2-2
CASSLSDRGKTQYF,TGCGCCAGCAGCTTGTCGGACAGGGGAAAGACCCAGTACTTC,TRBV5-1,TRBD1,few,TRBJ2-5
CASSLEWGRNTEAFF,TGTGCCAGCAGCTTGGAGTGGGGAAGGAACACTGAAGCTTTCTTT,TRBV5-6,.,.,TRBJ1-1
CATMAQGSGYTF,TGTGCCACGATGGCCCAGGGGTCTGGCTACACCTTC,TRBV19,.,.,TRBJ1-2
CASSFQSTSAYEQYF,TGTGCCAGCAGTTTTCAATCTACGTCGGCCTACGAGCAGTACTTC,TRBV28,.,.,TRBJ2-7
CASSEDDRVFGYTF,TGTGCCAGCAGTGAAGACGACAGGGTATTCGGCTACACCTTC,TRBV6-1,TRBD1,.,TRBJ1-2
CASSLISSYNEQFF,TGTGCCAGCAGCTTAATTTCTTCCTACAATGAGCAGTTCTTC,TRBV11-2,.,.,TRBJ2-1
CSVEGGEGANVLTF,TGCAGCGTTGAGGGAGGGGAAGGGGCCAACGTCCTGACTTTC,TRBV29-1,TRBD2,once,TRBJ2-6
CASSGGTGGYNEQFF,TGTGCCAGCTCAGGAGGGACAGGGGGCTACAATGAGCAGTTCTTC,TRBV18,TRBD1,.,TRBJ2-1
CASTNTGTTYEQYF,TGTGCCAGTACCAACACCGGGACTACCTACGAGCAGTACTTC,TRBV19,TRBD2,.,TRBJ2-7
CASSSLGVTYNEQFF,TGTGCCAGCAGTTCCCTGGGGGTAACATACAATGAGCAGTTCTTC,TRBV27,.,.,TRBJ2-1
CASSQAIDLSRYGGRAQETQYF,TGTGCCAGCAGCCAAGCTATCGATCTTTCACGGTATGGAGGGAGGGCACAAGAGACCCAGTACTTC,TRBV4-2,TRBD2,.,TRBJ2-5
CASSYVRGYGYTF,TGTGCCAGCAGTTATGTCAGGGGATATGGCTACACCTTC,TRBV6-5,.,.,TRBJ1-2
CASSPYLAGVSETQYF,TGTGCCAGCAGCCCCTATCTAGCGGGAGTTTCAGAGACCCAGTACTTC,TRBV3-1/TRBV3-2,TRBD2,.,TRBJ2-5
CASSFGTGSSEAFF,TGTGCCAGCAGCTTTGGCACAGGGAGTTCTGAAGCTTTCTTT,TRBV5-5,.,.,TRBJ1-1
CASSLPVDEQFF,TGTGCCAGCAGTTTACCGGTCGATGAGCAGTTCTTC,TRBV12-3/TRBV12-4,.,.,TRBJ2-1
CASSPWTGGANVLTF,TGTGCCAGCAGTCCATGGACAGGTGGGGCCAACGTCCTGACTTTC,TRBV28,TRBD1,.,TRBJ2-6
CATTRGAGDSDTQYF,TGTGCCACCACCCGTGGGGCGGGAGACTCAGATACGCAGTATTTT,TRBV15,TRBD2,.,TRBJ2-3
CASRMAGTGSYNEQFF,TGCGCCAGCAGAATGGCGGGGACAGGGTCCTACAATGAGCAGTTCTTC,TRBV5-1,TRBD1,once,TRBJ2-1
CASSLTSGRAVDTQYF,TGCGCCAGCAGCCTTACTAGCGGGAGGGCCGTAGATACGCAGTATTTT,TRBV4-1,TRBD2,.,TRBJ2-3
CASSLVGGSYEQYF,TGTGCCAGCAGCTTGGTCGGGGGGTCCTACGAGCAGTACTTC,TRBV5-5,TRBD2,.,TRBJ2-7
CASSSPSRGGIEKLFF,TGTGCCAGCAGTTCCCCCAGCAGGGGCGGGATTGAAAAACTGTTTTTT,TRBV27,.,.,TRBJ1-4
CASSYSGGIPGNTIYF,TGTGCCAGCAGTTACTCGGGGGGAATCCCTGGAAACACCATATATTTT,TRBV6-5,.,few,TRBJ1-3
CASSFRSSGANVLTF,TGTGCCAGCAGCTTCCGGAGCTCTGGGGCCAACGTCCTGACTTTC,TRBV7-9,.,.,TRBJ2-6
CAWRWGTDNSPLHF,TGTGCCTGGAGGTGGGGGACAGATAATTCACCCCTCCACTTT,TRBV30,TRBD1,.,TRBJ1-6
CASSPTDSLYGYTF,TGTGCCAGCAGCCCCACCGACAGCCTCTATGGCTACACCTTC,TRBV7-6,.,.,TRBJ1-2
CASSPTPGPNTGELFF,TGTGCCAGCAGCCCGACCCCGGGTCCTAACACCGGGGAGCTGTTTTTT,TRBV5-4,.,.,TRBJ2-2
CASSQGAVNSPLHF,TGTGCCAGCAGCCAGGGGGCAGTTAATTCACCCCTCCACTTT,TRBV6-5,TRBD1,.,TRBJ1-6
CAWSVRGWTREQYF,TGTGCCTGGAGTGTCAGGGGTTGGACGCGCGAGCAGTACTTC,TRBV30,.,.,TRBJ2-7
CASSLARGGGYTF,TGTGCCAGCAGCTTAGCGCGTGGGGGTGGCTACACCTTC,TRBV7-6,.,.,TRBJ1-2
CASSLRAWSGEKLFF,TGTGCCAGCAGCTTGCGAGCCTGGTCTGGAGAAAAACTGTTTTTT,TRBV5-6,.,.,TRBJ1-4